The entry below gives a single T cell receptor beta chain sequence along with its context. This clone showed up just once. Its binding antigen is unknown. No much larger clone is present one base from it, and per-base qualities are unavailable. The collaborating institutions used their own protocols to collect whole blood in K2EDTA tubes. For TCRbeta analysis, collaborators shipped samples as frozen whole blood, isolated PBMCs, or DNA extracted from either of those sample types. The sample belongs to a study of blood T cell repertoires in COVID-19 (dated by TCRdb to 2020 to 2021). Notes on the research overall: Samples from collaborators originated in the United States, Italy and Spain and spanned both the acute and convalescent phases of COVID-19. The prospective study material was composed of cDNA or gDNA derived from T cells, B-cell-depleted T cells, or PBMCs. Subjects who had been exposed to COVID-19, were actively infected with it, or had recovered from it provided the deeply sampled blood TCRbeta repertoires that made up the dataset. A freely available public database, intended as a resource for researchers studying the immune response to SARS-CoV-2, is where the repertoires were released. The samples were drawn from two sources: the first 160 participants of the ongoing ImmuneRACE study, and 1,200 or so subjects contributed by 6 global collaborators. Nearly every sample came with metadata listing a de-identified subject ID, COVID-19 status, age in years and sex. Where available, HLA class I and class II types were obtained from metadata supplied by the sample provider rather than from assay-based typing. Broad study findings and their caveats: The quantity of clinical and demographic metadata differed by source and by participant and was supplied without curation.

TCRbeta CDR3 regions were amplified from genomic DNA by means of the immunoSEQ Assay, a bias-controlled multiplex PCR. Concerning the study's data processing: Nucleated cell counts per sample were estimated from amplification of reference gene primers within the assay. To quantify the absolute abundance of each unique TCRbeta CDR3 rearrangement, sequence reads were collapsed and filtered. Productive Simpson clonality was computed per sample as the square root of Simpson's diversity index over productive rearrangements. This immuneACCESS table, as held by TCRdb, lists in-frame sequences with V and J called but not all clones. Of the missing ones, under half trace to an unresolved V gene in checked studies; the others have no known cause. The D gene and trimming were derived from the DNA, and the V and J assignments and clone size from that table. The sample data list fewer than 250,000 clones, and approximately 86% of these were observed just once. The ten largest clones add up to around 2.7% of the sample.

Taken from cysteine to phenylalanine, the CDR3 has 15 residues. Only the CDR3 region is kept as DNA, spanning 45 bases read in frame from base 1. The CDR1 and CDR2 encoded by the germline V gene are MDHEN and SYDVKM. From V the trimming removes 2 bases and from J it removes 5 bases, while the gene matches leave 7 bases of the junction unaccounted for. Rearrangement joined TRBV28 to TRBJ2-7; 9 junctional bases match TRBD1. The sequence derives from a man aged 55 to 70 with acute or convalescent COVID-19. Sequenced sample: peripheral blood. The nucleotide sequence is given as TGTGCCAGCAGTTTACAACAGGGGGCGAACCACGAGCAGTACTTC. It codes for CASSLQQGANHEQYF.